A single sample is the source of the 8 T cell receptor beta chains below, sequenced in a study of control samples from healthy donors and cancer patients. Here immunoSEQ multiplex PCR was the method, and the copy in TCRdb shows in-frame clones only, minus some. The data show approximately 100,000 clones, about 86% seen once. The sample consisted of blood. These receptors were collected from a man aged 30-40 years in good health.

The chain joins TRBV18 to TRBJ1-1; D is unresolved. CDR1 KGHSH and CDR2 LQKENI come from the germline V gene. V was trimmed by 0 bases and J by 0 bases, leaving 8 bases between them. CDR3 size: 15 residues. CDR3 bases: TGTGCCAGCTCACCACCTAGGGCTATGAACACTGAAGCTTTCTTT. Amino acid sequence: CASSPPRAMNTEAFF. The full variable domain, its missing parts supplied by reference TRBV18 and TRBJ1-1, is NAGVMQNPRHLVRRRGQEARLRCSPMKGHSHVYWYRQLPEEGLKFMVYLQKENIIDESGMPKERFSAEFPKEGPSILRIQQVVRGDSAAYFCASSPPRAMNTEAFFGQGTRLTVV.

CDR3 region: CASAAGPAPLTF. Here the CDR3 DNA reads TGTGCCAGCGCAGCCGGGCCAGCTCCCTTAACCTTC. The chain is built from TRBV2 and TRBJ1-2; D is unresolved. V dropped 8 bases and J dropped 14 bases, with 21 bases sitting between them. Germline V gene lookup returns CDR1 SNHLY and CDR2 FYNNEI. The CDR3 has 12 residues.

The V and J genes are TRBV29-1 and TRBJ2-7, with D uncertain. This CDR3 contains 11 residues. Between the trimmed V and J ends, which lost 5 bases and 4 bases, there was a span of 9 bases. From germline, CDR1 is SQVTM and CDR2 ANQGSEA. CDR3 in amino acids: CSVNKNYEQYF. CDR3 sequence (DNA): TGCAGCGTTAACAAAAATTACGAGCAGTACTTC.

V gene TRBV24-1 combines with J gene TRBJ2-1; the match to TRBD2 covers 7 bases. CDR3 size: 15 residues. In germline, CDR1 is KGHDR, CDR2 SFDVKD. The V segment lost 6 bases and the J segment 10 bases; nucleotides outside the gene matches: 14. CDR3 amino acids: CATSKGGGLPKEQFF. Here the CDR3 DNA reads TGTGCCACCAGTAAAGGTGGGGGACTACCTAAGGAGCAGTTCTTC.

The V and J genes are TRBV27 and TRBJ2-7, with D perhaps TRBD1 (5 bases). This CDR3 spans 14 amino acids. The V gene's germline CDR1 is MNHEY and CDR2 SMNVEV (reference sequence). V was cut by 2 bases and J by 5 bases, with 13 bases left in between. The CDR3 is CASSLGRESHEQYF. The DNA of the CDR3 is TGTGCCAGCAGTTTAGGCAGGGAAAGTCACGAGCAGTACTTC.

J is TRBJ1-5 and V is TRBV4-2; TRBD1 agrees at 8 bases. Unmatched junction bases numbered 10, after V lost 4 bases and J lost 5 bases. The CDR3 spans 16 residues. Germline V gene data show CDR1 as LGHNA and CDR2 as YNFKEQ. CDR3 residues: CASSPEPGQEHQPQHF. The DNA for the CDR3 is TGTGCCAGCAGCCCCGAACCGGGACAGGAGCATCAGCCCCAGCATTTT.

The chain couples TRBV4-2 to TRBJ2-3, with D maybe TRBD2 (5 bases). Germline values: CDR1 LGHNA, CDR2 YNFKEQ. The CDR3 consists of 15 residues. The V and J ends lost 5 bases and 0 bases respectively, with 12 bases between them. For the CDR3, the DNA is TGTGCCAGCAGCGGGCGACTATCTAGCACAGATACGCAGTATTTT. The encoded protein is CASSGRLSSTDTQYF.

The chain carries TRBV5-5 and TRBJ2-5; D unclear. Between the trimmed V and J ends, which lost 4 bases and 5 bases, there was a span of 18 bases. From germline, CDR1 is SGHKS and CDR2 YYEKEE (reference sequence). This CDR3 comprises 15 residues. CDR3 nucleotide sequence: TGTGCCAGCAGCCCTGGACGGCCTAGGATCGAGACCCAGTACTTC. Residues: CASSPGRPRIETQYF.